These T cell receptor beta chains were read from a single sample in a study of spatial heterogeneity in lung cancer. From the 5' RACE reads, TCRdb called clonotypes with MiXCR, one entry per CDR3 protein. The data hold about 48,000 distinct CDR3 sequences, with under 6% observed a single time. The specimen comprised PBMCs, sampled at surgery. These receptors came from a male donor with early-stage non-small cell lung cancer. Both conserved end residues are part of each CDR3. Each record gives: CDR3 DNA, CDR3 protein, J gene, clone size, D gene, V gene. The D gene is left open where the match is weak. Clone size, where shown, is once, few, many, or a class for clones that have expanded.

cdr3_nt: TGTGCCAGCAGCCGGGGGGTGAACACTGAAGCTTTCTTT
cdr3_aa: CASSRGVNTEAFF
j_call: TRBJ1-1
clone_size: many
d_call: NA
v_call: TRBV7-6

cdr3_nt: TGTGCCAGCAGCTTTAGCGGGGAAGGAGATACGCAGTATTTT
cdr3_aa: CASSFSGEGDTQYF
j_call: TRBJ2-3
clone_size: NA
d_call: TRBD2
v_call: TRBV5-4

cdr3_nt: TGTGCCAGCAGTTTTGCCAATGAGCAGTTCTTC
cdr3_aa: CASSFANEQFF
j_call: TRBJ2-1
clone_size: many
d_call: NA
v_call: TRBV6-2/TRBV6-3

cdr3_nt: TGTGCCACACTCCCTAGGGCAGGGGAGCTGTTTTTT
cdr3_aa: CATLPRAGELFF
j_call: TRBJ2-2
clone_size: many
d_call: NA
v_call: TRBV6-2/TRBV6-3

cdr3_nt: TGCGCCAGCAGCGGGAGGAAGAAGGGCGACAATGAGCAGTTCTTC
cdr3_aa: CASSGRKKGDNEQFF
j_call: TRBJ2-1
clone_size: many
d_call: TRBD2
v_call: TRBV10-2

cdr3_nt: TGTGCCAGCAGCTTGCGCGACGGTAACTATGGCTACACCTTC
cdr3_aa: CASSLRDGNYGYTF
j_call: TRBJ1-2
clone_size: many
d_call: NA
v_call: TRBV5-4

cdr3_nt: TGCGCCAGCAGCTCCACTACGACAGGGATTTTCGGGGAGCTGTTTTTT
cdr3_aa: CASSSTTTGIFGELFF
j_call: TRBJ2-2
clone_size: many
d_call: TRBD1
v_call: TRBV5-1

cdr3_nt: TGTGCCAGCAGCTTAGACCTGGGACGGAACACTGAAGCTTTCTTT
cdr3_aa: CASSLDLGRNTEAFF
j_call: TRBJ1-1
clone_size: many
d_call: NA
v_call: TRBV7-9

cdr3_nt: TGCAGTGCTGGGCGAACTAGCGGGAGGGACGAGCAGTACTTC
cdr3_aa: CSAGRTSGRDEQYF
j_call: TRBJ2-7
clone_size: medium-sized
d_call: TRBD2
v_call: TRBV20-1

cdr3_nt: TGTGCCAGCAGCCAAACGACTAGCGGGGAGACCCAGTACTTC
cdr3_aa: CASSQTTSGETQYF
j_call: TRBJ2-5
clone_size: NA
d_call: TRBD2
v_call: TRBV3-1

cdr3_nt: TGCAGTGCTAGAGGGGTGGGAGGAGACACAGATACGCAGTATTTT
cdr3_aa: CSARGVGGDTDTQYF
j_call: TRBJ2-3
clone_size: many
d_call: NA
v_call: TRBV20-1

cdr3_nt: TGTGCCAGCACCGAATGGAGGGACGGACCCTACGAGCAGTACTTC
cdr3_aa: CASTEWRDGPYEQYF
j_call: TRBJ2-7
clone_size: many
d_call: NA
v_call: TRBV6-1

cdr3_nt: TGCAGCGTTGATGAAGGGACAGGGTGGAACTATGGCTACACCTTC
cdr3_aa: CSVDEGTGWNYGYTF
j_call: TRBJ1-2
clone_size: many
d_call: TRBD1
v_call: TRBV29-1

cdr3_nt: TGCAGTGCTAGAGCCCCAGGACAGGGAGGAGAGACCCAGTACTTC
cdr3_aa: CSARAPGQGGETQYF
j_call: TRBJ2-5
clone_size: NA
d_call: TRBD1
v_call: TRBV20-1

cdr3_nt: TGTGCCAGCAGTTACTCGAGGCCGGGACAGGACCCGCAGTATTTT
cdr3_aa: CASSYSRPGQDPQYF
j_call: TRBJ2-3
clone_size: many
d_call: TRBD1
v_call: TRBV6-6

cdr3_nt: TGTGCCAGCAGCTCCGCCCTTGACTTAGGTACGCAGTATTTT
cdr3_aa: CASSSALDLGTQYF
j_call: TRBJ2-3
clone_size: many
d_call: NA
v_call: TRBV7-9

cdr3_nt: TGTGCCAGCAAGACTAGCGGGAGTCTAAATGAGCAGTTCTTC
cdr3_aa: CASKTSGSLNEQFF
j_call: TRBJ2-1
clone_size: many
d_call: TRBD2
v_call: TRBV12-3/TRBV12-4

cdr3_nt: TGTGCCAGCAGCGTATTTGGAACAGGGGCCTACGAGCAGTACTTC
cdr3_aa: CASSVFGTGAYEQYF
j_call: TRBJ2-7
clone_size: many
d_call: TRBD1
v_call: TRBV9

cdr3_nt: TGCAGTGCCGCGGGACTAGCGTACAATGAGCAGTTCTTC
cdr3_aa: CSAAGLAYNEQFF
j_call: TRBJ2-1
clone_size: many
d_call: TRBD2
v_call: TRBV20-1

cdr3_nt: TGTGCCAGCAGCCGGCAGGGAGGAAGAAGCACCGGGGAGCTGTTTTTT
cdr3_aa: CASSRQGGRSTGELFF
j_call: TRBJ2-2
clone_size: many
d_call: NA
v_call: TRBV7-9

cdr3_nt: TGTGCCAGCAGCAAGGGTCCCCCGTCGGGGGACACTGAAGCTTTCTTT
cdr3_aa: CASSKGPPSGDTEAFF
j_call: TRBJ1-1
clone_size: many
d_call: NA
v_call: TRBV21-1

cdr3_nt: TGCAGTGCCCGGCCACCTTGGGACAATGAGCAGTTCTTC
cdr3_aa: CSARPPWDNEQFF
j_call: TRBJ2-1
clone_size: many
d_call: NA
v_call: TRBV20-1

cdr3_nt: TGTGCCAGCAGCCTGGGACTCCAATTGATCAATGAGCAGTTCTTC
cdr3_aa: CASSLGLQLINEQFF
j_call: TRBJ2-1
clone_size: many
d_call: NA
v_call: TRBV6-2/TRBV6-3

cdr3_nt: TGCAGTGCTAGACCTCAGATCGCCGGGGAGCTGTTTTTT
cdr3_aa: CSARPQIAGELFF
j_call: TRBJ2-2
clone_size: many
d_call: NA
v_call: TRBV20-1